This passage covers 5 T cell receptor beta chains from one sample sequenced in a study of blood T cell repertoires in COVID-19. Measured with immunoSEQ multiplex PCR; TCRdb has only the in-frame clones, and not every one. The sample records 250,000 to 300,000 clones, about 86% being singletons. The sequenced sample consisted of PBMCs or T cells enriched from blood (not recorded which). All receptors come from a man aged 30 to 39 with acute COVID-19.

This clone was seen just once. The germline gene is not matched at one end of the junction; a read error may be the cause. J is TRBJ1-1 and V is TRBV5-1; TRBD1 matches 9 bases. The CDR3 runs to 12 residues. CDR1 SGHRS and CDR2 YFSETQ come from the germline V gene. The CDR3 reads CASSLGQGRAFF. In DNA, the CDR3 is TGTGCCAGCAGCCTCGGACAGGGGAGGGCTTTCTTT.

This chain links TRBV19 with TRBJ2-3; D may be TRBD2 (6 bases). CDR1 and CDR2 from the germline V gene are LNHDA and SQIVND (reference sequence). V was cut by 10 bases and J by 4 bases, with 18 bases left in between. This CDR3 has 14 residues. The CDR3 spells CAISPGGPPDTQYF. CDR3 nucleotides: TGTGCCATCTCCCCCGGAGGGCCCCCAGATACGCAGTATTTT.

Many counts were recorded for this clone. The CDR3, as DNA: TGTGCCAGCAGCAAGTTCGGACAGGGGAGGGCAGGCTACGAGCAGTACGTC. It specifies CASSKFGQGRAGYEQYV. The V and J genes are TRBV21-1 and TRBJ2-7; the table assigns TRBD1, which was not confirmed against the DNA. TRBV21-1 is a pseudogene. This CDR3 comprises 17 residues.

The chain recombines TRBV5-1 with TRBJ1-2; the match to TRBD1 covers 12 bases. J was trimmed by 7 bases and V by 4 bases; bases with no gene match: 8. This CDR3 region has 15 residues. Germline CDR1 is SGHRS and CDR2 is YFSETQ. Written as DNA, the CDR3 is TGCGCCAGCAGCGCCTCGGGACAGGGGGCATCTGGCTACACCTTC. It yields the protein CASSASGQGASGYTF.

This chain connects TRBV7-2 to TRBJ1-5; D possibly corresponds to TRBD1 (6 bases). The CDR3 has 15 amino acids. Germline V gene data show CDR1 as SGHTA and CDR2 as FQGNSA. With 1 base removed from V and 6 bases from J, the gap between germline ends came to 13 bases. CDR3 protein: CASSLVGRGSQPQHF. CDR3 bases: TGTGCCAGCAGCTTAGTGGGCAGGGGCTCTCAGCCCCAGCATTTT. The full variable domain, its missing parts supplied by reference TRBV7-2 and TRBJ1-5, is GAGVSQSPSNKVTEKGKDVELRCDPISGHTALYWYRQSLGQGLEFLIYFQGNSAPDKSGLPSDRFSAERTGGSVSTLTIQRTQQEDSAVYLCASSLVGRGSQPQHFGDGTRLSIL.